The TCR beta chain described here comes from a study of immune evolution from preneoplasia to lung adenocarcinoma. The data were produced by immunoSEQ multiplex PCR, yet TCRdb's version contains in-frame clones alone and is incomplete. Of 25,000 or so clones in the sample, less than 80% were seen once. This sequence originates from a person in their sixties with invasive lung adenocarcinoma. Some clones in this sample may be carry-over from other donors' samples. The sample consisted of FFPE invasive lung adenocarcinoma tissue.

This chain's CDR3 is CASSSQGQGGYTF. CDR3 coding DNA: TGTGCCAGCAGTTCACAGGGGCAGGGCGGCTACACCTTC. The V and J genes are TRBV6-6 and TRBJ1-2, with TRBD1 identical over 7 bases. Germline values: CDR1 MNHNY, CDR2 SVGAGI (reference sequence). J lost 8 bases, V lost 4 bases, and 7 bases had no gene match. The CDR3 extends over 13 amino acids.